These T cell receptor beta chains were read from a single sample in a study of T cells in Graves' hyperthyroidism and ophthalmopathy. TCRdb redid the calling of the multiplex PCR reads with MiXCR, one entry per CDR3 protein. The data show 270,000 or so distinct CDR3 sequences, roughly 15% seen once. The sample taken for sequencing was blood. The receptors derive from a woman aged 45-59 years with Graves' hyperthyroidism that later progressed to Graves' ophthalmopathy. CDR3s include the opening cysteine and the closing phenylalanine or tryptophan. Fields, in order: D gene, J gene, V gene, clone size, CDR3 DNA, CDR3 protein. The D gene is left open where the match is weak. Not all rows give a size; the values are once, few, many and, for expanded clones, a class.

TRBD2,TRBJ2-7,TRBV9,few,TGTGCCAGCAGCGTTCAGGCTAGCGGGAGATTAGAGCAGTACTTC,CASSVQASGRLEQYF
-,TRBJ1-1,TRBV12-3/TRBV12-4,many,TGTGCCAGCAGTTTAAGTTACAACACTGAAGCTTTCTTT,CASSLSYNTEAFF
-,TRBJ1-1,TRBV2,many,TGTGCCAGTGGACGTCTGGGGGGTGAAGCTTTCTTT,CASGRLGGEAFF
-,TRBJ2-2,TRBV20-1,many,TGCAGTGCTAGTTTCCGGGACCATAGTTGTGGGAACACCGGGGAGCTGTTTTTT,CSASFRDHSCGNTGELFF
-,TRBJ2-7,TRBV7-6,-,TGTGCCAGCAGCCTATATCGGACGTCTAATCACTACGAGCAGTACTTC,CASSLYRTSNHYEQYF
TRBD1,TRBJ2-2,TRBV6-2/TRBV6-3,many,TGTGCCAGCACCGGGGGGACAGGGCGACTAAACACCGGGGAGCTGTTTTTT,CASTGGTGRLNTGELFF
-,TRBJ2-5,TRBV6-1,many,TGTGCCAGCAGTACCCGCCCGTCAGGAGCCCAGTACTTC,CASSTRPSGAQYF
-,TRBJ2-1,TRBV7-7,-,TGTGCTAGCAGCTTTTCCCTAGGGTCTTACAATGAGCAGTTCTTC,CASSFSLGSYNEQFF
-,TRBJ1-1,TRBV30,many,TGTGCCCGCGAGCGGGGGGTTGAAGCTTTCTTT,CARERGVEAFF
-,TRBJ2-7,TRBV11-2,many,TGTGCCAGCAGCTTGATTTACGAGCAGTACTTC,CASSLIYEQYF
-,TRBJ1-2,TRBV28,many,TGTGCCAGCAGTTTGCCCCCCCCGGGGGCTGTCTATGGCTACACCTTC,CASSLPPPGAVYGYTF
-,TRBJ1-2,TRBV6-1,many,TGTGCCAGCCGTCAACCTGGGGACTATGGCTACACCTTC,CASRQPGDYGYTF
TRBD1,TRBJ2-2,TRBV30,many,TGTGCCTGGAATGGACAGGTTAACACCGGGGAGCTGTTTTTT,CAWNGQVNTGELFF
-,TRBJ1-1,TRBV5-1,many,TGCGCCAGCAGCTTGCTGGCTGAGAACACTGAAGCTTTCTTT,CASSLLAENTEAFF
-,TRBJ1-1,TRBV11-3,many,TGTGCCAGCAGCTCAGGTTGGAACACTGAAGCTTTCTTT,CASSSGWNTEAFF
-,TRBJ2-7,TRBV28,many,TGTGCCAGCCGTCCGGGGGCGACCTCCTACGAGCAGTACTTC,CASRPGATSYEQYF
TRBD1,TRBJ2-5,TRBV12-3/TRBV12-4,many,TGTGCCACAGCGGTGACAGGGGAAGAGACCCAGTACTTC,CATAVTGEETQYF
TRBD2,TRBJ2-7,TRBV20-1,-,TGCAGTGCTTGCCCGACTAGCGGAGGTTACGAGCAGTACTTC,CSACPTSGGYEQYF
TRBD1,TRBJ1-6,TRBV18,many,TGTGCCAGCTCACCAAATCCTCCCGGCAGGGGGTATTCACCCCTCCACTTT,CASSPNPPGRGYSPLHF
TRBD2,TRBJ2-5,TRBV20-1,-,TGCAGTGCTAGCCCTCTAGGAGCGGGAGGGGAAGTGAGACAAGAGACCCAGTACTTC,CSASPLGAGGEVRQETQYF
TRBD1,TRBJ2-1,TRBV12-3/TRBV12-4,many,TGTGCCAGCAGTTTTCCTCTGGGACAGGGGGTCCTGAATGAGCAGTTCTTC,CASSFPLGQGVLNEQFF
TRBD1,TRBJ1-1,TRBV28,-,TGTGCCAGCAGGAATACCGGGACAGTGAACACTGAAGCTTTCTTT,CASRNTGTVNTEAFF
-,TRBJ1-2,TRBV5-1,many,TGCGCCAGCAGCTTGGATGCAGATTATGGCTACACCTTC,CASSLDADYGYTF
-,TRBJ1-5,TRBV28,many,TGTGCCAGCAGTTTGGGACGGGGAGGGCAGCCCCAGCATTTT,CASSLGRGGQPQHF
TRBD1,TRBJ2-1,TRBV3-1,few,TGTGCCAGCAGCCGCGGGACAGGCCACTACAATGAGCAGTTCTTC,CASSRGTGHYNEQFF
-,TRBJ2-1,TRBV10-3,-,TGTGCCATCAGCGGACTAACGAATGAGCAGTTCTTC,CAISGLTNEQFF
TRBD2,TRBJ2-3,TRBV9,-,TGTGCCAGCAGCGTAGACCTAGCGGGAGGCGTAGATACGCAGTATTTT,CASSVDLAGGVDTQYF
-,TRBJ2-1,TRBV5-5,few,TGTGCCAGCAGCTCTGAGGGGGATCTCTACAATGAGCAGTTCTTC,CASSSEGDLYNEQFF
TRBD2,TRBJ2-1,TRBV6-1,-,TGTGCCAGCAGTGGTGCGGGGGGAAAAAATGAGCAGTTCTTC,CASSGAGGKNEQFF
TRBD1,TRBJ2-7,TRBV9,-,TGTGCCAGCAGCGTAAGCGGACAGGGGGCTGGAAACGAGCAGTACTTC,CASSVSGQGAGNEQYF
-,TRBJ1-1,TRBV12-3/TRBV12-4,-,TGTGCCAGCAGTTTCAGGGCAATGAACACTGAAGCTTTCTTT,CASSFRAMNTEAFF
-,TRBJ2-1,TRBV5-1,few,TGCGCCAGCAGCTTGTTGAGGGCAGGGGAAGGCAATGAGCAGTTCTTC,CASSLLRAGEGNEQFF
-,TRBJ1-1,TRBV11-2,many,TGTGCCAGCAGCTTAGATCGTCAAGGGGAAGCTTTCTTT,CASSLDRQGEAFF
-,TRBJ1-1,TRBV18,many,TGTGCCAGCTCACCAGAGCACGCCACTGAAGCTTTCTTT,CASSPEHATEAFF
-,TRBJ2-7,TRBV7-8,many,TGTGCCAGCAGCCCCACCCCCCCGGGATACTACGAGCAGTACTTC,CASSPTPPGYYEQYF
-,TRBJ2-3,TRBV9,few,TGTGCCAGCAGCGGGGGGAATCAGGGGAATACGCAGTATTTT,CASSGGNQGNTQYF
-,TRBJ2-1,TRBV11-2,many,TGTGCCAGCAGCTTACGGGACGCCACCTACAATGAGCAGTTCTTC,CASSLRDATYNEQFF
TRBD2,TRBJ2-1,TRBV7-3,many,TGTGCCAGCAGCTTAGCGGGAGTTCGTTCTCTGTTCTTC,CASSLAGVRSLFF
-,TRBJ2-3,TRBV28,many,TGTGCCAGCAGCCCTGGGGACTGGGCAGATACGCAGTATTTT,CASSPGDWADTQYF
-,TRBJ2-3,TRBV7-2,many,TGTGCCAGCAGCTTCGGGCAGGGGACAAATACGCAGTATTTT,CASSFGQGTNTQYF
TRBD1,TRBJ2-7,TRBV6-1,-,TGTGCCAGCTTGACAGGGGTCCCCTACGAGCAGTACTTC,CASLTGVPYEQYF
TRBD1,TRBJ1-1,TRBV5-1,many,TGCGCCAGCAGCTTGGGACAGGGGCATAAAACTGAAGCTTTCTTT,CASSLGQGHKTEAFF